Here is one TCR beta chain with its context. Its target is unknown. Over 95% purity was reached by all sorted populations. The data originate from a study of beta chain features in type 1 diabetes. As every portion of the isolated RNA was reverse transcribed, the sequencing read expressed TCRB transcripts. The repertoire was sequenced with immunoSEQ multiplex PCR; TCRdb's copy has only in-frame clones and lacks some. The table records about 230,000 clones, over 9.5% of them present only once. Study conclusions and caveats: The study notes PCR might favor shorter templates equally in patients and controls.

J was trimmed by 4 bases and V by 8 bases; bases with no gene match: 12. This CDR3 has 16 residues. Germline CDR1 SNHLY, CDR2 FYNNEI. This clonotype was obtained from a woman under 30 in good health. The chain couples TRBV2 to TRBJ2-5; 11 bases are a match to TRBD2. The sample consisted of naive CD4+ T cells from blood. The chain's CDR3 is CASHRVAGGLGETQYF. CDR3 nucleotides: TGTGCCAGCCATAGGGTAGCGGGGGGGCTGGGAGAGACCCAGTACTTC.